This T cell receptor (beta chain) stems from a study of shared clonotypes between healthy human individuals. Every immunoSEQ plate was one replicate of a subset's evenly spread DNA. Data came from immunoSEQ multiplex PCR; TCRdb stores just in-frame clones and leaves some out. The sample carries around 530,000 clones, around 80% recorded once. A note on this clone: Its antigen is unidentified.

The CDR3 runs to 15 residues. Germline assignment: CDR1 SGHTA and CDR2 FQGNSA. The V segment lost 7 bases and the J segment 1 base; nucleotides outside the gene matches: 9. The study's findings and limits: Clonotype sharing among the donors was expected to vary with sequencing depth.

The sequenced material came from PBMCs. The clonotype comes from a woman aged 40 to 55 in good health. Some clones in this sample may be carry-over from other donors' samples. The V call is TRBV7-2, the J call TRBJ1-1; 7 positions match TRBD1. CDR3 DNA: TGTGCCAGCATCTCCCATCGGACAGGGAACACTGAAGCTTTCTTT. Encoded protein: CASISHRTGNTEAFF.